This TCR beta chain derives from a study of T cells in Graves' hyperthyroidism and ophthalmopathy. Study information: Upon initial diagnosis and before any treatment, peripheral blood was collected.

Amplification targeted TCR beta CDR3 regions from RNA transcripts. During a first-round RT-PCR of the TCR CDR3, the HTBI primer set was used. MiXCR was run by TCRdb on the multiplex PCR reads, yielding one entry per CDR3 protein. The repertoire consists of hundreds of thousands of distinct CDR3 sequences, with 35% to 40% occurring once and the leading ten covering 7% to 10%. Germline loops: CDR1 LNHNV, CDR2 YYDKDF (reference sequence). Trimming took off 8 bases at V and 1 base at J, with 14 bases between the two ends. CDR3 size: 14 residues. This clonotype has at least ten counts. Clinical symptoms, serum thyroxine and TRAb, thyroid ultrasound and orbital computed tomography were used for the diagnoses. PBMCs stemmed from around 10 ml fresh peripheral blood.

This clonotype originated in a man between 18 and 29 years old with Graves' hyperthyroidism. The chain is built from TRBV15 and TRBJ1-1; D perhaps matches TRBD1 (6 bases). The sample consisted of blood. The CDR3 loop reads CATGRDTRNTEAFF. The CDR3 coding sequence is TGTGCCACCGGAAGGGACACAAGGAACACTGAAGCTTTCTTT. Filled out from reference TRBV15 and TRBJ1-1, the complete variable domain reads DAMVIQNPRYQVTQFGKPVTLSCSQTLNHNVMYWYQQKSSQAPKLLFHYYDKDFNNEADTPDNFQSRRPNTSFCFLDIRSPGLGDTAMYLCATGRDTRNTEAFFGQGTRLTVV.